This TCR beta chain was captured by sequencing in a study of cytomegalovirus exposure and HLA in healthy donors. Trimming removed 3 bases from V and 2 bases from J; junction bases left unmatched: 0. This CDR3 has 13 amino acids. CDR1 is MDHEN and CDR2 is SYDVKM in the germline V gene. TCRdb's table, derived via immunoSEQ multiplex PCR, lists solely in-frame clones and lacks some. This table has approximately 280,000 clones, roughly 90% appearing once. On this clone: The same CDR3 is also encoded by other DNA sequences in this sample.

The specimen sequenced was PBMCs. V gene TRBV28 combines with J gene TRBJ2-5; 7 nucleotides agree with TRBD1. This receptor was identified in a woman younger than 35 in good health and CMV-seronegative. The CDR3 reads CASSLGQQETQYF. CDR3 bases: TGTGCCAGCAGTTTGGGACAGCAAGAGACCCAGTACTTC.